The 23 T cell receptor beta chains below come from one sample, sequenced in a study of shared clonotypes between healthy human individuals. Only in-frame clones appear in the TCRdb table, and some are missing; sequencing was by immunoSEQ multiplex PCR. The table includes approximately 320,000 clones, 80% to 90% detected once. Material: memory CD8+ T cells sorted from blood. Described subset: CD45RO+ cells pooled with CCR7-negative TemRA cells. These receptor sequences come from a man between 18 and 29 years old in good health.

The rearrangement links TRBV7-9 to TRBJ1-1; 7 nucleotides line up with TRBD1. CDR1 SEHNR and CDR2 FQNEAQ come from the germline V gene (reference sequence). The CDR3 sequence is 15 residues long. V lost 3 bases, J lost 2 bases, and 6 bases stayed unmatched. The CDR3 loop is CASSFSRQGNTEAFF. The CDR3 DNA reads TGTGCCAGCAGCTTCAGCAGACAGGGAAACACTGAAGCTTTCTTT.

The chain is built from TRBV7-9 and TRBJ1-1, with 7 bases identical to TRBD1. With V trimmed by 5 bases and J by 4 bases, 7 bases remained unmatched. Germline CDR1 reads SEHNR; CDR2 reads FQNEAQ (reference sequence). The CDR3 has 14 residues. CDR3 in amino acids: CASSPSTGITEAFF. DNA for the CDR3: TGTGCCAGCAGCCCTTCGACAGGGATCACTGAAGCTTTCTTT.

This chain connects TRBV28 to TRBJ2-5; D is perhaps TRBD2 (6 bases). V lost 8 bases to trimming and J lost 5 bases, with 15 bases between them. This CDR3 is 13 amino acids long. Germline V CDR1 and CDR2: MDHEN, SYDVKM. In DNA, the CDR3 is TGTGCCAGCTGCCTGACTAGGTTGGAGACCCAGTACTTC. As protein: CASCLTRLETQYF.

This clone qualifies as large. The chain is built from TRBV2 and TRBJ2-1; D is undetermined. The germline gives CDR1 SNHLY, CDR2 FYNNEI. The CDR3 spans 12 residues. The V and J ends lost 8 bases and 9 bases respectively, with 14 bases between them. As DNA, the CDR3 is TGTGCCAGCGGCCCGCTCTTCGCTGAGCAGTTCTTC. Protein product: CASGPLFAEQFF. Filled out from reference TRBV2 and TRBJ2-1, the complete variable domain reads EPEVTQTPSHQVTQMGQEVILRCVPISNHLYFYWYRQILGQKVEFLVSFYNNEISEKSEIFDDQFSVERPDGSNFTLKIRSTKLEDSAMYFCASGPLFAEQFFGPGTRLTVL.

This clone was detected only once. J is TRBJ1-3 and V is TRBV5-6; possible D gene TRBD1, 5 bases. CDR1 and CDR2 (germline): SGHDT, YYEEEE. This CDR3 spans 13 amino acids. Trimming removed 0 bases at V and 4 bases at J, with 5 bases between. The CDR3 DNA reads TGTGCCAGCAGCTTGGGACAGGGAAACACCATATATTTT. Translated, it gives CASSLGQGNTIYF.

Comments on this clone: Other nucleotide sequences from this sample produce the same CDR3. The chain employs TRBV6-5 and TRBJ2-1; D call uncertain. Germline CDR1 MNHEY, CDR2 SVGAGI. V was clipped by 0 bases and J by 3 bases, with 6 bases between them. This CDR3 has 14 amino acids. This chain's CDR3 is CASSYSGDYNEQFF. Here the CDR3 DNA reads TGTGCCAGCAGTTACTCTGGGGACTACAATGAGCAGTTCTTC.

This clone was detected once. The chain couples TRBV18 to TRBJ2-7, with D perhaps TRBD1 or TRBD2 (5 bases each). The CDR3 sequence is 13 residues long. Germline V gene lookup returns CDR1 KGHSH and CDR2 LQKENI. V lost 6 bases and J 6 bases, leaving 15 bases between the germline ends. The CDR3 sequence is CASSPSGAPEQYF. DNA of the CDR3: TGTGCCAGCTCCCCCTCCGGGGCCCCCGAGCAGTACTTC.

The J gene is TRBJ2-7, the V gene TRBV10-3, with 11 positions matching TRBD2. The CDR3 sequence is 13 residues long. Per the germline V gene, CDR1 is ENHRY and CDR2 is SYGVKD. With V trimmed by 7 bases and J by 5 bases, 4 bases remained unmatched. The DNA of the CDR3 is TGTGCCATCATGACTAGCGGGACAGACGAGCAGTACTTC. Translating it yields CAIMTSGTDEQYF.

The chain carries TRBV28 and TRBJ2-5, with D uncertain. Between the trimmed V and J ends, which lost 10 bases and 5 bases, there was a span of 20 bases. The CDR3 spans 14 residues. Germline V CDR1 and CDR2: MDHEN, SYDVKM. CDR3 loop: CATQIRFPGETQYF. CDR3 bases: TGTGCCACCCAGATCAGGTTCCCCGGCGAGACCCAGTACTTC.

V gene TRBV25-1 combines with J gene TRBJ1-4, with D possibly TRBD1 on 5 matching bases. V was cut by 1 base and J by 2 bases, with 11 bases left in between. The CDR3 extends over 16 amino acids. The germline V gene encodes CDR1 MGHDK and CDR2 SYGVNS. The CDR3 spells CASSEWRGETNEKLFF. CDR3 bases: TGTGCCAGCAGTGAATGGAGGGGAGAGACTAATGAAAAACTGTTTTTT.

The chain carries TRBV6-5 and TRBJ1-1; 7 positions agree with TRBD1. V shed 7 bases, J shed 6 bases, and the junction held 14 bases outside the gene matches. The CDR3 contains 15 residues. Germline V gene sequence: CDR1 MNHEY, CDR2 SVGAGI. CDR3 sequence: CASTPYEGAGAEAFF. CDR3 DNA sequence: TGTGCCAGCACACCCTATGAGGGGGCAGGAGCTGAAGCTTTCTTT.

This chain links TRBV4-1 with TRBJ2-7; D not resolved. The V gene's germline CDR1 is MGHRA and CDR2 YSYEKL. V was trimmed by 0 bases and J by 3 bases, leaving 12 bases between them. The CDR3 sequence is 15 residues long. CDR3 sequence reads: CASSQENSRFYEQYF. CDR3 nucleotides: TGCGCCAGCAGCCAAGAGAATAGCAGATTCTACGAGCAGTACTTC.

In DNA form, the CDR3 reads TGTGCCAGCAGTCAATTTGGGGGCGGTGCGGACACTGAAGCTTTCTTT. It is translated as CASSQFGGGADTEAFF. This chain links TRBV13 with TRBJ1-1, with D perhaps TRBD1 (6 bases). Germline-derived CDR1 and CDR2 are PRHDT and FYEKMQ (reference sequence). The CDR3 is 16 amino acids. Trimming left V 6 bases short and J 3 bases short, with 20 bases between.

This clone was counted a single time. J is TRBJ2-1 and V is TRBV6-1; D ambiguous. V was cut by 2 bases and J by 0 bases, with 11 bases left in between. The CDR3 loop spans 16 amino acids. Looked up from germline, CDR1 is MNHNS and CDR2 is SASEGT. The CDR3, as DNA: TGTGCCAGCAGTGAAAAGGACCCGAGCTCCTACAATGAGCAGTTCTTC. It encodes CASSEKDPSSYNEQFF.

V is TRBV29-1 and J is TRBJ2-7; 10 bases agree with TRBD2. The CDR3 spans 14 residues. The V gene end was trimmed by 5 bases and the J gene end by 1 base; junction bases not matched to a gene: 5. Per germline, CDR1 SQVTM and CDR2 ANQGSEA. CDR3 DNA sequence: TGCAGCGTTTATAGCGGGGGGATGTCCTACGAGCAGTACTTC. This codes for CSVYSGGMSYEQYF.

The chain recombines TRBV6-6 with TRBJ2-2; D possibly matches TRBD1 or TRBD2 (5 bases each). The CDR3 runs 14 residues. The germline V gene encodes CDR1 MNHNY and CDR2 SVGAGI (reference sequence). V was trimmed by 6 bases and J by 2 bases, leaving 10 bases between them. The CDR3 protein is CASSWDANTGELFF. The CDR3 nucleotides are TGTGCCAGCAGCTGGGACGCCAACACCGGGGAGCTGTTTTTT.

The chain is built from TRBV7-9 and TRBJ1-3; a possible D gene is TRBD1 (5 bases). The CDR3 sequence is 17 residues long. With 2 bases removed from V and 3 bases from J, the gap between germline ends came to 17 bases. Germline CDR1 and CDR2: SEHNR and FQNEAQ (reference sequence). The CDR3 here is CASSLSSGGKDGNTIYF. The CDR3 DNA reads as TGTGCCAGCAGCTTAAGTTCCGGGGGGAAGGATGGAAACACCATATATTTT.

This clone has a single count. This chain connects TRBV28 to TRBJ2-2; no clear D gene. The CDR3 totals 15 residues. Trimming took off 0 bases at V and 2 bases at J, with 7 bases between the two ends. CDR1 and CDR2 from the germline V gene are MDHEN and SYDVKM. CDR3 sequence reads: CASSLWGANTGELFF. The CDR3 DNA reads TGTGCCAGCAGTTTATGGGGCGCAAACACCGGGGAGCTGTTTTTT.

V usage is TRBV10-3 and J usage is TRBJ2-7; maybe TRBD2 (7 bases). This CDR3 region has 13 residues. Germline lookup yields CDR1 ENHRY and CDR2 SYGVKD. Trimming cost V 7 bases and J 1 base, with 11 bases left between them. For the CDR3, the DNA is TGTGCCATCACCGAGGGGGGGTCCTACGAGCAGTACTTC. This codes for CAITEGGSYEQYF.

The chain couples TRBV5-4 to TRBJ2-1; 9 bases are a match to TRBD2. The junction had 5 bases not matched to a gene; V was cut back by 2 bases and J by 8 bases. This CDR3 comprises 14 residues. Germline assignment: CDR1 SGHNT and CDR2 YYREEE (reference sequence). The CDR3 loop is CASSFRTSVYEQFF. The CDR3 nucleotides are TGTGCCAGCAGCTTCCGGACTAGCGTCTATGAGCAGTTCTTC.

The V and J genes are TRBV7-9 and TRBJ2-1; TRBD2 matches 8 bases. In germline, CDR1 is SEHNR, CDR2 FQNEAQ (reference sequence). CDR3 size: 17 residues. Trimming removed 2 bases from V and 3 bases from J; junction bases left unmatched: 9. CDR3 region: CASSLTSGGLNYNEQFF. As DNA, the CDR3 is TGTGCCAGCAGCTTAACAAGCGGGGGCCTTAACTACAATGAGCAGTTCTTC.

The chain couples TRBV7-9 to TRBJ2-5; D is perhaps TRBD1 (6 bases). The length of the CDR3 is 13 residues. The ends were cut back, 7 bases at V and 4 bases at J, with 13 bases in the middle. Germline CDR1 SEHNR, CDR2 FQNEAQ (reference sequence). CDR3 nucleotide sequence: TGTGCCAGCAAACCTCAGGGGCCAGAGACCCAGTACTTC. It codes for CASKPQGPETQYF. Filled out from reference TRBV7-9 and TRBJ2-5, the complete variable domain reads DTGVSQNPRHKITKRGQNVTFRCDPISEHNRLYWYRQTLGQGPEFLTYFQNEAQLEKSRLLSDRFSAERPKGSFSTLEIQRTEQGDSAMYLCASKPQGPETQYFGPGTRLLVL.

The chain uses TRBV28 and TRBJ1-1, with TRBD1 matching 7 bases. From germline, CDR1 is MDHEN and CDR2 SYDVKM. With 2 bases clipped from V and 3 bases from J, the junction kept 6 bases outside the gene matches. The CDR3 consists of 15 residues. In nucleotides, the CDR3 is TGTGCCAGCAGTTTACGCAGGGGGAGGGACACTGAAGCTTTCTTT. As protein: CASSLRRGRDTEAFF.